This TCR beta chain emerged from a study of OX40 agonist ivuxolimab in advanced cancers. CDR1 and CDR2 from the germline V gene are SGHRS and YFSETQ. The CDR3 is 13 residues long. V was clipped by 5 bases and J by 3 bases, with 11 bases between them. TCRdb's copy holds only in-frame clones and misses some; the assay was immunoSEQ multiplex PCR. The sample contains approximately 70,000 clones, more than 70% of which appear only once. The receptor's source is an adult with an advanced solid tumor such as melanoma, head and neck, liver or kidney cancer. Sequencing was performed on CD4+ or CD8+ T cells sorted from blood, taken in a trial of the OX40 agonist ivuxolimab. The J gene is TRBJ1-1, the V gene TRBV5-1; the D gene is possibly TRBD1 (6 bases). The CDR3 protein is CASSTGMYTEAFF. CDR3 sequence (DNA): TGCGCCAGCAGTACAGGGATGTACACTGAAGCTTTCTTT.